The sequence of this TCR beta chain was determined in a study of blood T cell repertoires in COVID-19. In the study overall: PBMCs, B-cell-depleted T cells, or T cells were the source of the cDNA or gDNA that made up the material.

Authors' processing steps: Estimates of nucleated cell counts were drawn from the amplification of reference gene primers. Generated by immunoSEQ multiplex PCR, the TCRdb table keeps only in-frame clones and is missing some. The V and J calls and the clone size are those of that table, but D and trimming were determined from the DNA. The data contain about 340,000 clones, around 83% of them singletons. Specimen: peripheral blood. The receptor was isolated from a man aged 30-40 years with active or convalescent COVID-19.

CDR3 sequence (DNA): TGTGCCAGCAGGGCCAGGGGCGGGGAGCTGTTTTTT. It encodes CASRARGGELFF. This rearrangement joins TRBV2 to TRBJ2-2; maybe TRBD1 (6 bases). CDR1 SNHLY and CDR2 FYNNEI come from the germline V gene. Trimming shortened V by 6 bases and J by 7 bases, and 9 bases separated the two germline ends. This CDR3 region has 12 residues.